One and the same sample provided the 24 T cell receptor beta chains below, sequenced in a study of cytomegalovirus exposure and HLA in healthy donors. The PCR made use of 60 Vbeta and 13 Jbeta primers. Sequencing used immunoSEQ multiplex PCR; TCRdb keeps in-frame clones, though not all of them. The table shows under 200,000 clones, with approximately 80% occurring only once. The sequenced sample was PBMCs. The receptors here all came from a woman aged 30 to 39 in good health and CMV-seronegative.

V and J are TRBV2 and TRBJ1-5; TRBD1 agrees at 8 bases. There are 16 residues in the CDR3. With V trimmed by 2 bases and J by 6 bases, 9 bases remained unmatched. From germline, CDR1 is SNHLY and CDR2 FYNNEI. The CDR3 reads CASSELQGATGQPQHF. The CDR3 bases are TGTGCCAGCAGTGAACTCCAGGGGGCTACGGGTCAGCCCCAGCATTTT.

The chain employs TRBV4-1 and TRBJ1-2; TRBD1 matches 8 bases. V was pared by 4 bases and J by 8 bases, with 9 bases of the junction left unmatched. Germline CDR1 MGHRA, CDR2 YSYEKL. The CDR3 is made up of 14 amino acids. The CDR3 DNA is TGCGCCAGCAGCCTAAGACCGTCAGGGGGCGGCTACACCTTC. It yields the protein CASSLRPSGGGYTF.

V gene TRBV27 combines with J gene TRBJ2-4; 9 bases map to TRBD1. Germline trimming cut 1 base from V and 0 bases from J; bases unmatched to any gene: 13. From germline, CDR1 is MNHEY and CDR2 SMNVEV (reference sequence). The CDR3 consists of 20 residues. This CDR3 reads CASSLFPGQGGLLAKNIQYF. The CDR3 bases are TGTGCCAGCAGTTTATTCCCGGGACAGGGTGGGCTGCTAGCCAAAAACATTCAGTACTTC.

The chain joins TRBV27 to TRBJ1-1; D might be TRBD1 (5 bases). CDR1 MNHEY and CDR2 SMNVEV come from the germline V gene (reference sequence). With 0 bases removed from V and 3 bases from J, the gap between germline ends came to 8 bases. The CDR3 runs 14 residues. The CDR3 coding sequence is TGTGCCAGCAGTTTATCTTCAGGGCACACTGAAGCTTTCTTT. Protein product: CASSLSSGHTEAFF.

There are a few counts of this clone. The V and J genes are TRBV7-3 and TRBJ2-2; no reliable D call. The ends were cut back, 5 bases at V and 4 bases at J, with 8 bases in the middle. Germline V gene sequence: CDR1 SGHTA, CDR2 FQGTGA. CDR3 length equals 13 residues. The CDR3 protein is CASSLLRTGELFF. The DNA of the CDR3 is TGTGCCAGCAGCCTATTACGCACCGGGGAGCTGTTTTTT.

The CDR3 sequence is CASSTTGGTEAFF. DNA of the CDR3: TGTGCCAGCAGTACGACAGGAGGCACTGAAGCTTTCTTT. The chain is built from TRBV5-4 and TRBJ1-1; possibly TRBD1 for D (6 bases). V was trimmed by 5 bases and J by 4 bases, leaving 12 bases between them. Germline CDR1 is SGHNT and CDR2 is YYREEE (reference sequence). The CDR3 consists of 13 residues.

The chain uses TRBV7-2 and TRBJ2-7; TRBD2 matches 10 bases. Germline trimming cut 5 bases from V and 2 bases from J; bases unmatched to any gene: 9. CDR1 SGHTA and CDR2 FQGNSA come from the germline V gene. The CDR3 extends over 16 amino acids. The CDR3, as DNA: TGTGCCAGCAGCCTAACTAGCGGGGCGATACCCTACGAGCAGTACTTC. It specifies CASSLTSGAIPYEQYF. The full variable domain, completed using reference TRBV7-2 and TRBJ2-7, is GAGVSQSPSNKVTEKGKDVELRCDPISGHTALYWYRQSLGQGLEFLIYFQGNSAPDKSGLPSDRFSAERTGGSVSTLTIQRTQQEDSAVYLCASSLTSGAIPYEQYFGPGTRLTVT.

This clone was observed a few times. This chain uses TRBV4-1 with TRBJ2-5; perhaps TRBD2 as D (6 bases). The J call is in doubt because the DNA end fits TRBJ2-7 better. Germline-derived CDR1 and CDR2 are MGHRA and YSYEKL. The CDR3 is made up of 17 amino acids. This chain's CDR3 is CASSQETMLAFSYEQYF. The CDR3, as DNA: TGCGCCAGCAGCCAAGAAACTATGCTAGCGTTCTCCTACGAGCAGTACTTC.

This rearrangement joins TRBV11-3 to TRBJ2-3; 7 nucleotides match TRBD1. Germline V CDR1 and CDR2: SGHNT, YENEEA. V lost 4 bases, J lost 2 bases, and 6 bases stayed unmatched. This CDR3 is built from 15 residues. CDR3 loop: CASSSRQGNTDTQYF. Written as DNA, the CDR3 is TGTGCCAGCAGCTCCCGACAGGGTAACACAGATACGCAGTATTTT.

The V gene is TRBV7-9, the J gene TRBJ2-1; TRBD2 matches at 10 bases. Germline trimming cut 1 base from V and 7 bases from J; bases unmatched to any gene: 4. This CDR3 comprises 15 residues. The germline gives CDR1 SEHNR, CDR2 FQNEAQ (reference sequence). Here the CDR3 reads CASSLVSGGGNEQFF. The CDR3 region has the DNA TGTGCCAGCAGCTTAGTAAGCGGGGGGGGGAATGAGCAGTTCTTC.

The V gene is TRBV2, the J gene TRBJ2-1, with 14 bases fitting TRBD2. This CDR3 spans 14 amino acids. The trim removed 8 bases at V and 8 bases at J, leaving 5 bases unmatched. Germline V gene sequence: CDR1 SNHLY, CDR2 FYNNEI. The CDR3 here is CASGGLAGVHEQFF. The CDR3, as DNA: TGTGCCAGCGGGGGACTAGCGGGGGTACATGAGCAGTTCTTC.

There are a few counts of this clone. The genes are TRBV6-1 and TRBJ2-7; 8 bases fit TRBD1. The CDR3 sequence is 16 residues long. Germline loops: CDR1 MNHNS, CDR2 SASEGT. After removal of 1 base from V and 6 bases from J, the junction contained 11 bases not matched to a gene. The CDR3 region has the DNA TGTGCCAGCAGTGAAGTCTCCCAGGGGGCCCTCTCCGAGCAGTACTTC. Its protein is CASSEVSQGALSEQYF.

This clone turned up a few times. The J gene is TRBJ1-1, the V gene TRBV20-1, with a possible D match to TRBD1 (5 bases). Germline V gives CDR1 DFQATT, CDR2 SNEGSKA (reference sequence). CDR3 length equals 11 residues. V dropped 6 bases and J dropped 7 bases, with 12 bases sitting between them. In DNA, the CDR3 is TGCAGTGCGAGCCCCGACAGTGAAGCTTTCTTT. Amino acid sequence: CSASPDSEAFF.

The chain employs TRBV5-8 and TRBJ2-1; D is unclear. Germline V gene sequence: CDR1 SGHTS, CDR2 YDEGEE. The CDR3 covers 15 residues. The ends were cut back, 4 bases at V and 1 base at J, with 12 bases in the middle. CDR3 in DNA: TGTGCCAGCAGCCAGAACCCTCATTCCTACAATGAGCAGTTCTTC. This sequence encodes CASSQNPHSYNEQFF.

J is TRBJ1-1 and V is TRBV7-8; 12 bases align to TRBD1. Germline V gives CDR1 SGHVS, CDR2 FQNEAQ. This CDR3 comprises 16 residues. V lost 4 bases, J lost 1 base, and 4 bases stayed unmatched. The DNA for the CDR3 is TGTGCCAGCAGCTGGGACAGGGGGCGAGGGAACACTGAAGCTTTCTTT. This sequence encodes CASSWDRGRGNTEAFF.

This sequence joins TRBV5-5 and TRBJ1-1; 9 bases line up with TRBD1. Per germline, CDR1 SGHKS and CDR2 YYEKEE (reference sequence). Trimming took 4 bases from V and 6 from J; bases not matched to a gene: 7. CDR3 length: 14 amino acids. The chain's CDR3 is CASSRPDRGAEAFF. The CDR3, as DNA: TGTGCCAGCAGCCGCCCGGACAGGGGAGCTGAAGCTTTCTTT.

The V and J genes are TRBV19 and TRBJ1-5; D is undetermined. Germline CDR1 is LNHDA and CDR2 is SQIVND (reference sequence). Trimming shortened V by 5 bases and J by 4 bases, and 12 bases separated the two germline ends. The CDR3 has 14 amino acids. This chain's CDR3 is CASSVQQRNQPQHF. The DNA for the CDR3 is TGTGCCAGTAGTGTACAACAGAGAAATCAGCCCCAGCATTTT.

With respect to this clone: An end of the junction does not agree with germline; a read error may underlie this. This chain links TRBV5-1 with TRBJ2-7; 10 positions agree with TRBD2. The CDR3 has 21 residues. Germline V gene sequence: CDR1 SGHRS, CDR2 YFSETQ. Here the CDR3 reads CASNLVTSSSGGYRITYEQYF. The CDR3 nucleotides are TGCGCCAGCAACTTGGTAACTTCGTCTAGCGGGGGCTACAGAATAACCTACGAGCAGTACTTC.

The chain's CDR3 is CASSHSSTDTQYF. The CDR3 DNA is TGCGCCAGCAGCCACAGTAGCACAGATACGCAGTATTTT. The chain has TRBV4-1 and TRBJ2-3; D is uncertain. Per the germline V gene, CDR1 is MGHRA and CDR2 is YSYEKL. V was trimmed by 3 bases and J by 0 bases, leaving 4 bases between them. The CDR3 length is 13 residues.

J is TRBJ2-5 and V is TRBV5-1; 7 nucleotides match TRBD1. The DNA end is more similar to TRBJ2-7, so the J call may be wrong. The CDR3 extends over 16 amino acids. Germline CDR1 SGHRS, CDR2 YFSETQ. For the CDR3, the DNA is TGCGCCAGCAGCTTAGGGGGCGAGGGAATAGGCTACGAGCAGTACTTC. Its translation: CASSLGGEGIGYEQYF.

The chain employs TRBV27 and TRBJ2-2, with 11 bases identical to TRBD2. V lost 0 bases to trimming and J lost 5 bases; unmatched junction nucleotides: 8. The CDR3 totals 18 residues. Germline V lookup: CDR1 MNHEY, CDR2 SMNVEV (reference sequence). The CDR3 coding sequence is TGTGCCAGCAGTTTATCGAGCCTAGCGGGAGGCTTGACCGGGGAGCTGTTTTTT. Its translation is CASSLSSLAGGLTGELFF.

V is TRBV19 and J is TRBJ2-7, with D possibly TRBD1 on 5 matching bases. Germline V lookup: CDR1 LNHDA, CDR2 SQIVND (reference sequence). This CDR3 comprises 15 residues. The germline V and J ends were trimmed by 1 base and 2 bases, with 12 bases remaining between them. CDR3 nucleotide sequence: TGTGCCAGTAGTATAGCCCCAGGCAGGGCCTACGAGCAGTACTTC. This translates into CASSIAPGRAYEQYF. Drawing the rest from reference TRBV19 and TRBJ2-7, the complete variable domain is DGGITQSPKYLFRKEGQNVTLSCEQNLNHDAMYWYRQDPGQGLRLIYYSQIVNDFQKGDIAEGYSVSREKKESFPLTVTSAQKNPTAFYLCASSIAPGRAYEQYFGPGTRLTVT.

V is TRBV2 and J is TRBJ2-5, with a weak D call TRBD2 (7 bases). The CDR3 totals 15 residues. Germline V gene sequence: CDR1 SNHLY, CDR2 FYNNEI. V was pared by 7 bases and J by 4 bases, with 19 bases between. The CDR3 bases are TGTGCCAGCACCCCTACGACGGGGGGCAGAGAGACCCAGTACTTC. This codes for CASTPTTGGRETQYF.

CDR3 in amino acids: CASSGLPKTYEQYF. The CDR3 DNA follows: TGTGCCAGCAGTGGACTACCGAAGACCTACGAGCAGTACTTC. The chain combines TRBV6-1 with TRBJ2-7, with a weak D call TRBD2 (5 bases). Trimming removed 4 bases from V and 2 bases from J, with 12 bases in between. This CDR3 has 14 amino acids. Germline V lookup: CDR1 MNHNS, CDR2 SASEGT.